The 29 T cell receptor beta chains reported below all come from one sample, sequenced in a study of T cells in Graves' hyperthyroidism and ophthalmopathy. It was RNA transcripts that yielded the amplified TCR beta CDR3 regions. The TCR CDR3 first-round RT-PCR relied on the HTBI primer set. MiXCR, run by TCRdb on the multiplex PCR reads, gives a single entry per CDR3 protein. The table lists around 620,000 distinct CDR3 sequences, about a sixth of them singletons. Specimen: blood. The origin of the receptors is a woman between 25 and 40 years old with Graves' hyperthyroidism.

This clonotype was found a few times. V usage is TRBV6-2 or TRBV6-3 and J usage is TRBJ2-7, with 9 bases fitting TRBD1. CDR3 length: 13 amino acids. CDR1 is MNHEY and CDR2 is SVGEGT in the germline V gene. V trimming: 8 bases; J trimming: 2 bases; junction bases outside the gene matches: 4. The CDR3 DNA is TGTGCCAGCGGGACAGGGATTCCCTACGAGCAGTACTTC. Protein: CASGTGIPYEQYF.

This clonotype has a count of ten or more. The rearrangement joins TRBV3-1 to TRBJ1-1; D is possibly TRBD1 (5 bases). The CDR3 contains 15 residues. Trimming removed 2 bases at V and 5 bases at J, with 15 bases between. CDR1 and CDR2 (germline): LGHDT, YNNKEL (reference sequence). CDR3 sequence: CASSQIPKGQTEAFF. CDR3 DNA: TGTGCCAGCAGCCAAATTCCGAAGGGGCAAACTGAAGCTTTCTTT.

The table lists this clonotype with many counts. The CDR3 DNA follows: TGTGCCAGCAGTTCAGGGCAGCCTAATGAAAAACTGTTTTTT. Amino acids: CASSSGQPNEKLFF. The chain couples TRBV28 to TRBJ1-4, with TRBD1 as a possible D gene (5 bases). V was clipped by 4 bases and J by 3 bases, with 9 bases between them. Germline V gives CDR1 MDHEN, CDR2 SYDVKM. This CDR3 is 14 amino acids long.

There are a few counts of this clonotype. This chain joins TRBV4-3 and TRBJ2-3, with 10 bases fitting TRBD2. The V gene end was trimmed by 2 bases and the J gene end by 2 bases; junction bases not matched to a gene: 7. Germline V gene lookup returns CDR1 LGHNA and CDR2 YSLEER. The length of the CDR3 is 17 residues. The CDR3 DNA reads TGCGCCAGCAGCCAAAAAATCGGACTAGCGGTCACAGATACGCAGTATTTT. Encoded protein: CASSQKIGLAVTDTQYF.

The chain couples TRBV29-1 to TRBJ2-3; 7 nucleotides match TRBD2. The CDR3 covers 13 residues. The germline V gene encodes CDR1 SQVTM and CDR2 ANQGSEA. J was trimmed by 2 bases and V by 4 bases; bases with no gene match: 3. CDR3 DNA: TGCAGCGTTGCTAGCGGACCCACAGATACGCAGTATTTT. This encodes CSVASGPTDTQYF.

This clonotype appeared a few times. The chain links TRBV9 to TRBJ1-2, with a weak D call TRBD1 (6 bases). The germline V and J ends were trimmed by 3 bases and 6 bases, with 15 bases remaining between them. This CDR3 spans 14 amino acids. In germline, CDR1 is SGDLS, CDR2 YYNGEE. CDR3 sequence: CASSARPGGDGYTF. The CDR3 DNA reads TGTGCCAGCAGCGCCCGCCCGGGGGGCGATGGCTACACCTTC.

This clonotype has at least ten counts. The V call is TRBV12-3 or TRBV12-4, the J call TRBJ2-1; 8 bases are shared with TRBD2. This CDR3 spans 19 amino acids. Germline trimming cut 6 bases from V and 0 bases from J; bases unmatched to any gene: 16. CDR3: CASSPSGLGSGTSYNEQFF. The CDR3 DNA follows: TGTGCCAGCAGCCCCTCCGGGCTGGGTAGCGGGACCTCCTACAATGAGCAGTTCTTC.

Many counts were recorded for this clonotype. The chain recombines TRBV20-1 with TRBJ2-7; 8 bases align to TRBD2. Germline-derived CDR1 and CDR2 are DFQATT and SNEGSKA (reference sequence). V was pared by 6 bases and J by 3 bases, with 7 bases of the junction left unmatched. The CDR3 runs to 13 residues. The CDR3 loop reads CSAWTSRNYEQYF. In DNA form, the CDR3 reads TGCAGTGCCTGGACTAGCAGAAACTACGAGCAGTACTTC.

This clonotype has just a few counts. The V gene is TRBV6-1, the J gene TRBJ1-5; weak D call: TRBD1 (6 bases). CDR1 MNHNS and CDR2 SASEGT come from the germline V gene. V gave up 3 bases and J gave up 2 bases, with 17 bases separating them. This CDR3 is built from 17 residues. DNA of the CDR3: TGTGCCAGCAGTGAGAGGCAGGGGAATTGGGGCAATCAGCCCCAGCATTTT. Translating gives CASSERQGNWGNQPQHF.

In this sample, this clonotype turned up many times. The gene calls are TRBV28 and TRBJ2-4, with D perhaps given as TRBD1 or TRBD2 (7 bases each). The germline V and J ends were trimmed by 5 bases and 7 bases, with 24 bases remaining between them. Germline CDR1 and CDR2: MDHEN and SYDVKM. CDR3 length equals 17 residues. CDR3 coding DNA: TGTGCCAGCAGTGTGACAGGGAACGGGAGGACGGGGAACATTCAGTACTTC. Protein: CASSVTGNGRTGNIQYF.

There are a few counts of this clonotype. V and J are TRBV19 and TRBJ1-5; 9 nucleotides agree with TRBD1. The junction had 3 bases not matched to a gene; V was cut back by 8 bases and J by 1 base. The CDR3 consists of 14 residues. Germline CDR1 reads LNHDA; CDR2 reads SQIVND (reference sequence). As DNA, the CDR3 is TGTGCCAGTGTACAGGGGGCAAGCAATCAGCCCCAGCATTTT. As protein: CASVQGASNQPQHF.

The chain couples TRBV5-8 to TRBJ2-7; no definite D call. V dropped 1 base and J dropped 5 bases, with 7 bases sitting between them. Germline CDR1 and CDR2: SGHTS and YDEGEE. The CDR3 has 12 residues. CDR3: CASSLLAHEQYF. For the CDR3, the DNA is TGTGCCAGCAGCTTGTTGGCACACGAGCAGTACTTC.

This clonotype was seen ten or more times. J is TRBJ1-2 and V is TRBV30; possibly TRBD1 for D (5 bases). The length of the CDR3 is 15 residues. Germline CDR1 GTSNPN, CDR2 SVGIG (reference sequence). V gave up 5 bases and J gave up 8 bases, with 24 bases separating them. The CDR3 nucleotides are TGTGCCTGGCTAAATCCGTACGGGCCAGGGAGGGGCTACACCTTC. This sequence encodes CAWLNPYGPGRGYTF.

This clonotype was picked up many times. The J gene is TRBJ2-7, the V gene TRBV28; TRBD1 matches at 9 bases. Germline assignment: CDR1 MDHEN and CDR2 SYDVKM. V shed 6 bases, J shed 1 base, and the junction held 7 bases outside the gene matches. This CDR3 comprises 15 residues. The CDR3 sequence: CASRDPGQGSYEQYF. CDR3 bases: TGTGCCAGCAGAGACCCGGGACAGGGTTCCTACGAGCAGTACTTC.

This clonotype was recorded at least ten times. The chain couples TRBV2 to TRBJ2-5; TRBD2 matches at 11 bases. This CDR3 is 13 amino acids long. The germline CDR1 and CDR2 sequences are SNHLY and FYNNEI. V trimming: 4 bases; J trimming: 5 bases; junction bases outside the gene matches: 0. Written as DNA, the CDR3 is TGTGCCAGCAGTGGGACTAGCGGGGAGACCCAGTACTTC. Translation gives CASSGTSGETQYF.

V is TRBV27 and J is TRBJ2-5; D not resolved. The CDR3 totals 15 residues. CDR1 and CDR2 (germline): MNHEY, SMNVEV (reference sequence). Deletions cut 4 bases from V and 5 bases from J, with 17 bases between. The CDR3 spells CASSYRAPGSETQYF. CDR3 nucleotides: TGTGCCAGCAGTTACCGGGCCCCGGGCTCGGAGACCCAGTACTTC.

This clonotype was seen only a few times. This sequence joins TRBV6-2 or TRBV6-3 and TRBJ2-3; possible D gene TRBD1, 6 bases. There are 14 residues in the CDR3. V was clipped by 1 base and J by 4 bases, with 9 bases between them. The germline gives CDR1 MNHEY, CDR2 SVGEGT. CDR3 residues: CASSYWQGPDTQYF. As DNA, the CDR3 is TGTGCCAGCAGTTACTGGCAGGGGCCAGATACGCAGTATTTT.

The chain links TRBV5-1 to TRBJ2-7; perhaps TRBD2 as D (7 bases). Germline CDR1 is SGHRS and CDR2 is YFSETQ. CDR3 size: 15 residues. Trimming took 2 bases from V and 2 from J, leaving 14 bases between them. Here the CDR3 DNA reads TGCGCCAGCAGCTTAAGGGGGGGACCTCCCTACGAGCAGTACTTC. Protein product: CASSLRGGPPYEQYF.

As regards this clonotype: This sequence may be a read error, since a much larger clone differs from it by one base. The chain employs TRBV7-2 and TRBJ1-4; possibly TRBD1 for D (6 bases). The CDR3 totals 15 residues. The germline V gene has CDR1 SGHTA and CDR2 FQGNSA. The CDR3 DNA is TGTGCCAGCAGTTACGCACAGGGTATTAATGAGAAACCGTTTTTT. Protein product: CASSYAQGINEKPFF.

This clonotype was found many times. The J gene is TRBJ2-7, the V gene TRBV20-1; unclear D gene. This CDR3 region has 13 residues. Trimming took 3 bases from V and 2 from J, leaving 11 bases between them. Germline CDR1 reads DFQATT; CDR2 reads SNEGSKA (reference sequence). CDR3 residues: CSARDLNPYEQYF. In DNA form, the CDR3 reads TGCAGTGCTAGGGATCTAAATCCCTACGAGCAGTACTTC.

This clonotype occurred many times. CDR3 sequence reads: CASSEDSSTDTQYF. The CDR3 DNA is TGTGCCAGCTCAGAGGACAGTAGCACAGATACGCAGTATTTT. The chain links TRBV18 to TRBJ2-3; tentative D call: TRBD1 (6 bases). This CDR3 is 14 amino acids long. V shed 5 bases and J shed 0 bases, with 9 bases lying between them. Per germline, CDR1 KGHSH and CDR2 LQKENI. Variable domain in full (rest from reference TRBV18 and TRBJ2-3): NAGVMQNPRHLVRRRGQEARLRCSPMKGHSHVYWYRQLPEEGLKFMVYLQKENIIDESGMPKERFSAEFPKEGPSILRIQQVVRGDSAAYFCASSEDSSTDTQYFGPGTRLTVL.

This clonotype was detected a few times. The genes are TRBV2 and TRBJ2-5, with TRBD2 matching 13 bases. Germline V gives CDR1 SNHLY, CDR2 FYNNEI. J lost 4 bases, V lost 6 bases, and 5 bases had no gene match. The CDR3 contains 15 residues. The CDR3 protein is CASSGTSGVSETQYF. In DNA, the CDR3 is TGTGCCAGCAGCGGGACTAGCGGGGTGTCAGAGACCCAGTACTTC.

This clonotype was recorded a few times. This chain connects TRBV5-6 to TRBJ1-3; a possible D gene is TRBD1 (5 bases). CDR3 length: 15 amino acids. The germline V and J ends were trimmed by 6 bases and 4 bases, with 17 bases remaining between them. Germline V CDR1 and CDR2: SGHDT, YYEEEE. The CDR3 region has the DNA TGTGCCAGCACCACTTGGGGGATTTGGGGAAACACCATATATTTT. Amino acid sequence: CASTTWGIWGNTIYF.

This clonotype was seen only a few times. The CDR3 sequence is CASSFVQGRPRDTIYF. In DNA, the CDR3 is TGTGCCAGCAGTTTTGTCCAGGGGCGACCTAGGGACACCATATATTTT. The chain joins TRBV28 to TRBJ1-3; possible D gene TRBD1, 6 bases. This CDR3 region has 16 residues. From germline, CDR1 is MDHEN and CDR2 SYDVKM. The V end lost 3 bases, the J end lost 8 bases, and 20 bases lay between the germline ends.

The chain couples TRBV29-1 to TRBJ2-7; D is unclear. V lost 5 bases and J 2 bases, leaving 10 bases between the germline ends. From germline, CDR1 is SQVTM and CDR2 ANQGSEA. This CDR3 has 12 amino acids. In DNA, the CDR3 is TGCAGCGTTTCGGACGAAGCCTACGAGCAGTACTTC. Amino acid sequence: CSVSDEAYEQYF.

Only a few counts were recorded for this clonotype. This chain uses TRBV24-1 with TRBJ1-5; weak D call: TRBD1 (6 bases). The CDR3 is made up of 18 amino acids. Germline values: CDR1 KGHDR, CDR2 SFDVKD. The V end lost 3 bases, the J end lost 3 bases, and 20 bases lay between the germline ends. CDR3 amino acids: CATSDPTQGRGANQPQHF. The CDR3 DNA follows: TGTGCCACCAGTGATCCCACCCAGGGGCGTGGGGCCAATCAGCCCCAGCATTTT.

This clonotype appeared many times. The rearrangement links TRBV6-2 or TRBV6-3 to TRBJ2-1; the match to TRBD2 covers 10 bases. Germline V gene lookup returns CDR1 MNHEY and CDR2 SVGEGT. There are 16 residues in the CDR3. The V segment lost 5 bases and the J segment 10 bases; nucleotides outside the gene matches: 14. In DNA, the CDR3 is TGTGCCAGCAGTCCCATTGGGGAGCGGGAGGGCCGAGAGCAGTTCTTC. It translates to CASSPIGEREGREQFF.

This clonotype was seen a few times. The CDR3 DNA reads as TGTGCCATCAGTGAGTCGATGGTCCAGCACCCCTACAATGAGCAGTTCTTC. Protein sequence: CAISESMVQHPYNEQFF. This chain connects TRBV10-3 to TRBJ2-1, with D hard to call. Trimming left V 0 bases short and J 2 bases short, with 14 bases between. The CDR3 is 17 residues long. Germline lookup yields CDR1 ENHRY and CDR2 SYGVKD.

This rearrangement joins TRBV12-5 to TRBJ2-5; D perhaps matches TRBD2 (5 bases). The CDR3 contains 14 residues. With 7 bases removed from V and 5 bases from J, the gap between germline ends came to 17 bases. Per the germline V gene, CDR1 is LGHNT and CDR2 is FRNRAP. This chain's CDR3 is CASASPGLSETQYF. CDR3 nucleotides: TGTGCTAGTGCCTCGCCGGGATTGAGCGAGACCCAGTACTTC.